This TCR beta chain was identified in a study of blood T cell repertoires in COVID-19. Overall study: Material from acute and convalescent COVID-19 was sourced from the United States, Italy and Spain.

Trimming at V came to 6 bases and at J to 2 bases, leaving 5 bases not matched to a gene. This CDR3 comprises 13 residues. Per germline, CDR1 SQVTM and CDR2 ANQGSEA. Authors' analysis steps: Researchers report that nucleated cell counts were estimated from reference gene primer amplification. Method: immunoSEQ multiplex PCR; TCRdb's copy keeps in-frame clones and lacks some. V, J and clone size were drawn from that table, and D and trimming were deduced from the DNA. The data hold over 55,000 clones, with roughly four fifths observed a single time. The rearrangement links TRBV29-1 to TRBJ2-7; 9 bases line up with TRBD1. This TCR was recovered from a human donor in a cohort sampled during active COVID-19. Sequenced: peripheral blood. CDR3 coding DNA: TGCAGCGTACTGACAGGGGGGACCTACGAGCAGTACTTC. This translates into CSVLTGGTYEQYF.